The T cell receptor beta chain described here comes from a study of CD8+ T cells in alopecia areata. V shed 3 bases and J shed 10 bases, with 6 bases lying between them. This CDR3 has 11 amino acids. CDR1 and CDR2 from the germline V gene are SGHAT and FQNNGV. CD4+ cells belonging to five or six patients, who were in the biomarker study, were further sorted into CD25+CD127- cells. Once RNA had been extracted, it was reverse transcribed into cDNA to act as the sequencing template. Libraries were prepared by immunoSEQ multiplex PCR; TCRdb keeps only in-frame clonotypes and omits some of them. This table holds 37,000 or so clones, more than 50% found once.

This clonotype was sampled from a human donor with alopecia areata. The genes are TRBV11-2 and TRBJ1-4; weak D call: TRBD1 (5 bases). Sequencing was done on a sample of CD4+ Tregs sorted from blood. CDR3 region: CASSLTAKLFF. The CDR3 nucleotides read TGTGCCAGCAGCTTGACAGCAAAACTGTTTTTT.